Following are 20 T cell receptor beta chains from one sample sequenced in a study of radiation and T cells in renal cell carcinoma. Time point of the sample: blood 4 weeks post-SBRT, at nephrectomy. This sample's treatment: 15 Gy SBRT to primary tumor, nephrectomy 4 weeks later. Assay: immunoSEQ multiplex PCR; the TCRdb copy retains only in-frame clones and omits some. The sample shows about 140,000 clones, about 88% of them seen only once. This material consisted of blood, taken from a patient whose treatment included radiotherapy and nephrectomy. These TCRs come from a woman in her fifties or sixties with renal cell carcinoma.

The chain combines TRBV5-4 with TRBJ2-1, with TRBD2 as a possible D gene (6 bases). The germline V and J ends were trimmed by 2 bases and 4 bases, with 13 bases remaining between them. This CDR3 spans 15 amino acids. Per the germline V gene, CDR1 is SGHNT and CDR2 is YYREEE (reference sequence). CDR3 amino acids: CASSFPSGEYNEQFF. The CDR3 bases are TGTGCCAGCAGCTTTCCCTCGGGGGAATACAATGAGCAGTTCTTC.

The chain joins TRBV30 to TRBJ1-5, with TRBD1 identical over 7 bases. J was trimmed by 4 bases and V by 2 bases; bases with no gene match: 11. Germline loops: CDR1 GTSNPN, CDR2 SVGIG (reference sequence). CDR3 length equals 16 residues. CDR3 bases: TGTGCCTGGAGTCTAGGGGTGGGGACAGTTAATCAGCCCCAGCATTTT. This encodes CAWSLGVGTVNQPQHF.

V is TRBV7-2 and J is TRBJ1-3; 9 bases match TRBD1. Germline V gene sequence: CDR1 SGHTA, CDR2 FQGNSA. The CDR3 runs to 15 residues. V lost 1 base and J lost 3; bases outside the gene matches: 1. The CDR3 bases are TGTGCCAGCAGCTTAGGACAGGGGGTTGGAAACACCATATATTTT. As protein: CASSLGQGVGNTIYF.

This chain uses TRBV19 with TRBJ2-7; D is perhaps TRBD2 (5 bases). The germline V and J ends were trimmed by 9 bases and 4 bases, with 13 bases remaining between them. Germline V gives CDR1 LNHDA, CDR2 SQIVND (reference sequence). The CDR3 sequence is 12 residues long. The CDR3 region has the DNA TGTGCCAGCGGACCGGGGAGTTACGAGCAGTACTTC. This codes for CASGPGSYEQYF. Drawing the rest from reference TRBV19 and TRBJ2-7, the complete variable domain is DGGITQSPKYLFRKEGQNVTLSCEQNLNHDAMYWYRQDPGQGLRLIYYSQIVNDFQKGDIAEGYSVSREKKESFPLTVTSAQKNPTAFYLCASGPGSYEQYFGPGTRLTVT.

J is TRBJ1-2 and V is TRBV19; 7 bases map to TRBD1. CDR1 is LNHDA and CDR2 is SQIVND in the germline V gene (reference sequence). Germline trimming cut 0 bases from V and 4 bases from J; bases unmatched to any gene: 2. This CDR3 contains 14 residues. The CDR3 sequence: CASSIEGGGYGYTF. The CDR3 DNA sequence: TGTGCCAGTAGTATAGAAGGGGGCGGCTATGGCTACACCTTC.

The CDR3 reads CASSISIFDTQYF. For the CDR3, the DNA is TGTGCCAGTAGTATTTCCATTTTCGATACGCAGTATTTT. The J gene is TRBJ2-3, the V gene TRBV19; the D is unclear. Germline V gene data show CDR1 as LNHDA and CDR2 as SQIVND (reference sequence). The CDR3 is made up of 13 amino acids. The V end lost 3 bases, the J end lost 6 bases, and 10 bases lay between the germline ends.

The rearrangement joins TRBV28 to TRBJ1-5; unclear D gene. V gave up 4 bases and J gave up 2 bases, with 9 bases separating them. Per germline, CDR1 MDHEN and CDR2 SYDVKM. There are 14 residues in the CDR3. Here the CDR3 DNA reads TGTGCCAGCAGTTCTGAAGGGCGCAATCAGCCCCAGCATTTT. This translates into CASSSEGRNQPQHF.

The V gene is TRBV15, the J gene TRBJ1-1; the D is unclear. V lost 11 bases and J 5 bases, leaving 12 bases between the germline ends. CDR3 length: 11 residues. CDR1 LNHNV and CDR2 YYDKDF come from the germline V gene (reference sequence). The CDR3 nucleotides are TGTGCCTCCTTTGGCCGGACTGAAGCTTTCTTT. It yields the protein CASFGRTEAFF.

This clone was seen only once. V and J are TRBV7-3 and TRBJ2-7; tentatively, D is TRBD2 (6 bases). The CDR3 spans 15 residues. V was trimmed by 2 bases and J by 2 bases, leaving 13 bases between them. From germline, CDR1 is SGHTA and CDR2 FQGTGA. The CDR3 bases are TGTGCCAGCAGCTTAGGAGGGGATTTACCCTACGAGCAGTACTTC. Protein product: CASSLGGDLPYEQYF. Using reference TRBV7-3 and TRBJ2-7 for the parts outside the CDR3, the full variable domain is GAGVSQTPSNKVTEKGKYVELRCDPISGHTALYWYRQSLGQGPEFLIYFQGTGAADDSGLPNDRFFAVRPEGSVSTLKIQRTERGDSAVYLCASSLGGDLPYEQYFGPGTRLTVT.

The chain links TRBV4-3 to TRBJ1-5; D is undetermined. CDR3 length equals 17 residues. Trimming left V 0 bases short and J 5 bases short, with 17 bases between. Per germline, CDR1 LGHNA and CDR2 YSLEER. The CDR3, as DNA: TGCGCCAGCAGCCAAGATAGCCAGCCCAGGCCAGATCAGCCCCAGCATTTT. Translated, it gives CASSQDSQPRPDQPQHF.

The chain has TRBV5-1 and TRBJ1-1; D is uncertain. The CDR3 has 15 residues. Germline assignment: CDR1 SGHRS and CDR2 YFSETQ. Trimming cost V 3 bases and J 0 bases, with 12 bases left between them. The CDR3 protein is CASSSQAAMNTEAFF. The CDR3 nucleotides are TGCGCCAGCAGCTCGCAAGCCGCCATGAACACTGAAGCTTTCTTT.

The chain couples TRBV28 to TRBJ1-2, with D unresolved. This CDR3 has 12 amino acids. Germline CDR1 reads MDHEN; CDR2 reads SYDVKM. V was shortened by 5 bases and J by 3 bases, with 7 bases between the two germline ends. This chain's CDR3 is CASSRAHYGYTF. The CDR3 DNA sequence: TGTGCCAGCAGTCGGGCCCACTATGGCTACACCTTC.

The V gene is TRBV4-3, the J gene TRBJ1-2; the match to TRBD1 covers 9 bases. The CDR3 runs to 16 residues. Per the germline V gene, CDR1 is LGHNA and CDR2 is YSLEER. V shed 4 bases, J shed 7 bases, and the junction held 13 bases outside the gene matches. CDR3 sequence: CASSPKATGGAGGYTF. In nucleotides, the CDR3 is TGCGCCAGCAGCCCTAAGGCCACAGGGGGCGCGGGTGGCTACACCTTC.

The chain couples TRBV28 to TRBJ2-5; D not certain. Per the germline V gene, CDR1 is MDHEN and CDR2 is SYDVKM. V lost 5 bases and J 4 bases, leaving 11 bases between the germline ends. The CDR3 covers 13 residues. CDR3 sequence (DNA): TGTGCCAGCAGTCCTTCTGGTGCAGAGACCCAGTACTTC. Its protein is CASSPSGAETQYF. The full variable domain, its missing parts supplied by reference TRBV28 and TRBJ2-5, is DVKVTQSSRYLVKRTGEKVFLECVQDMDHENMFWYRQDPGLGLRLIYFSYDVKMKEKGDIPEGYSVSREKKERFSLILESASTNQTSMYLCASSPSGAETQYFGPGTRLLVL.

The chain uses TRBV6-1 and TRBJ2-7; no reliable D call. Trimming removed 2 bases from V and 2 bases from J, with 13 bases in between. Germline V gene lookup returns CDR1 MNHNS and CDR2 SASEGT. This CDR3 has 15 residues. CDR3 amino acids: CASSEPPGLTYEQYF. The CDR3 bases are TGTGCCAGCAGTGAACCTCCGGGCCTTACCTACGAGCAGTACTTC.

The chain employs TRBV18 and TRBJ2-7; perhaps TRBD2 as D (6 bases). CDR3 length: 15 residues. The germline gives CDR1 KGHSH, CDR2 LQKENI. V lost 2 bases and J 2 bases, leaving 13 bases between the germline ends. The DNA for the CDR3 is TGTGCCAGCTCACCAAGAGGAGGGGAACCCTACGAGCAGTACTTC. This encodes CASSPRGGEPYEQYF.

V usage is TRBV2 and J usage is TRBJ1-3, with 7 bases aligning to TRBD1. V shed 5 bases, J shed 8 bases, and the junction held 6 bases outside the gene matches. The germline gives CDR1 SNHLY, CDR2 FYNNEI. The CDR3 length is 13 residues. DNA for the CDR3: TGTGCCAGCAGTAGGGACAGTCGGGACACCATATATTTT. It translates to CASSRDSRDTIYF.

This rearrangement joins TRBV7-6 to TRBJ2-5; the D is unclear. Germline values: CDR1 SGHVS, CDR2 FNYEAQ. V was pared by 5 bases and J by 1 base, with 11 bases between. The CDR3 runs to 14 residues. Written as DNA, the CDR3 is TGTGCCAGCAGCGCTCGAACAGCCCAAGAGACCCAGTACTTC. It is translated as CASSARTAQETQYF.

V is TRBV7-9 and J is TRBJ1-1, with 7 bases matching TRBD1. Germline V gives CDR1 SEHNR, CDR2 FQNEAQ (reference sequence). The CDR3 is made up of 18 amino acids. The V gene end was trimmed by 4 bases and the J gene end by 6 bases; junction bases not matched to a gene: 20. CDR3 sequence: CASSYIRGGQRPRSEAFF. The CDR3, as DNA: TGTGCCAGCAGCTATATACGGGGGGGACAGCGGCCTAGGTCTGAAGCTTTCTTT.

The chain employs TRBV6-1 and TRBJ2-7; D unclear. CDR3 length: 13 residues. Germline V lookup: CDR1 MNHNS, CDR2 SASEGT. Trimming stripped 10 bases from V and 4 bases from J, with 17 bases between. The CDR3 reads CATSIRSTYEQYF. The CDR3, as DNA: TGTGCCACCTCGATCCGATCGACTTACGAGCAGTACTTC.